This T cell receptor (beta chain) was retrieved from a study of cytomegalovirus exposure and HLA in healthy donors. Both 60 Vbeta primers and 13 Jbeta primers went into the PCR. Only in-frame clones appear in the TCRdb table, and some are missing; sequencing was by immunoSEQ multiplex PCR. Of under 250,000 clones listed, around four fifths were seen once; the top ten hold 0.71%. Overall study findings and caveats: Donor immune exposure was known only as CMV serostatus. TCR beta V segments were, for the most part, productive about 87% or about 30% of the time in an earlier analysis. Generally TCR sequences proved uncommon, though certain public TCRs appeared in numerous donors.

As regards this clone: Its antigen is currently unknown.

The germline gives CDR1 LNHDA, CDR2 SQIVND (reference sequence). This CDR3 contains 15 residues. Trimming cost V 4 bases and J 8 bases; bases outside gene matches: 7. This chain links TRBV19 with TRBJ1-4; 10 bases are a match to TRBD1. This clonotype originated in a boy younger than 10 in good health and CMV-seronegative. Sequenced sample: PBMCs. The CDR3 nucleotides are TGTGCCAGTAGTACGGGACAGGGGAACGACGAAAAACTGTTTTTT. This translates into CASSTGQGNDEKLFF.